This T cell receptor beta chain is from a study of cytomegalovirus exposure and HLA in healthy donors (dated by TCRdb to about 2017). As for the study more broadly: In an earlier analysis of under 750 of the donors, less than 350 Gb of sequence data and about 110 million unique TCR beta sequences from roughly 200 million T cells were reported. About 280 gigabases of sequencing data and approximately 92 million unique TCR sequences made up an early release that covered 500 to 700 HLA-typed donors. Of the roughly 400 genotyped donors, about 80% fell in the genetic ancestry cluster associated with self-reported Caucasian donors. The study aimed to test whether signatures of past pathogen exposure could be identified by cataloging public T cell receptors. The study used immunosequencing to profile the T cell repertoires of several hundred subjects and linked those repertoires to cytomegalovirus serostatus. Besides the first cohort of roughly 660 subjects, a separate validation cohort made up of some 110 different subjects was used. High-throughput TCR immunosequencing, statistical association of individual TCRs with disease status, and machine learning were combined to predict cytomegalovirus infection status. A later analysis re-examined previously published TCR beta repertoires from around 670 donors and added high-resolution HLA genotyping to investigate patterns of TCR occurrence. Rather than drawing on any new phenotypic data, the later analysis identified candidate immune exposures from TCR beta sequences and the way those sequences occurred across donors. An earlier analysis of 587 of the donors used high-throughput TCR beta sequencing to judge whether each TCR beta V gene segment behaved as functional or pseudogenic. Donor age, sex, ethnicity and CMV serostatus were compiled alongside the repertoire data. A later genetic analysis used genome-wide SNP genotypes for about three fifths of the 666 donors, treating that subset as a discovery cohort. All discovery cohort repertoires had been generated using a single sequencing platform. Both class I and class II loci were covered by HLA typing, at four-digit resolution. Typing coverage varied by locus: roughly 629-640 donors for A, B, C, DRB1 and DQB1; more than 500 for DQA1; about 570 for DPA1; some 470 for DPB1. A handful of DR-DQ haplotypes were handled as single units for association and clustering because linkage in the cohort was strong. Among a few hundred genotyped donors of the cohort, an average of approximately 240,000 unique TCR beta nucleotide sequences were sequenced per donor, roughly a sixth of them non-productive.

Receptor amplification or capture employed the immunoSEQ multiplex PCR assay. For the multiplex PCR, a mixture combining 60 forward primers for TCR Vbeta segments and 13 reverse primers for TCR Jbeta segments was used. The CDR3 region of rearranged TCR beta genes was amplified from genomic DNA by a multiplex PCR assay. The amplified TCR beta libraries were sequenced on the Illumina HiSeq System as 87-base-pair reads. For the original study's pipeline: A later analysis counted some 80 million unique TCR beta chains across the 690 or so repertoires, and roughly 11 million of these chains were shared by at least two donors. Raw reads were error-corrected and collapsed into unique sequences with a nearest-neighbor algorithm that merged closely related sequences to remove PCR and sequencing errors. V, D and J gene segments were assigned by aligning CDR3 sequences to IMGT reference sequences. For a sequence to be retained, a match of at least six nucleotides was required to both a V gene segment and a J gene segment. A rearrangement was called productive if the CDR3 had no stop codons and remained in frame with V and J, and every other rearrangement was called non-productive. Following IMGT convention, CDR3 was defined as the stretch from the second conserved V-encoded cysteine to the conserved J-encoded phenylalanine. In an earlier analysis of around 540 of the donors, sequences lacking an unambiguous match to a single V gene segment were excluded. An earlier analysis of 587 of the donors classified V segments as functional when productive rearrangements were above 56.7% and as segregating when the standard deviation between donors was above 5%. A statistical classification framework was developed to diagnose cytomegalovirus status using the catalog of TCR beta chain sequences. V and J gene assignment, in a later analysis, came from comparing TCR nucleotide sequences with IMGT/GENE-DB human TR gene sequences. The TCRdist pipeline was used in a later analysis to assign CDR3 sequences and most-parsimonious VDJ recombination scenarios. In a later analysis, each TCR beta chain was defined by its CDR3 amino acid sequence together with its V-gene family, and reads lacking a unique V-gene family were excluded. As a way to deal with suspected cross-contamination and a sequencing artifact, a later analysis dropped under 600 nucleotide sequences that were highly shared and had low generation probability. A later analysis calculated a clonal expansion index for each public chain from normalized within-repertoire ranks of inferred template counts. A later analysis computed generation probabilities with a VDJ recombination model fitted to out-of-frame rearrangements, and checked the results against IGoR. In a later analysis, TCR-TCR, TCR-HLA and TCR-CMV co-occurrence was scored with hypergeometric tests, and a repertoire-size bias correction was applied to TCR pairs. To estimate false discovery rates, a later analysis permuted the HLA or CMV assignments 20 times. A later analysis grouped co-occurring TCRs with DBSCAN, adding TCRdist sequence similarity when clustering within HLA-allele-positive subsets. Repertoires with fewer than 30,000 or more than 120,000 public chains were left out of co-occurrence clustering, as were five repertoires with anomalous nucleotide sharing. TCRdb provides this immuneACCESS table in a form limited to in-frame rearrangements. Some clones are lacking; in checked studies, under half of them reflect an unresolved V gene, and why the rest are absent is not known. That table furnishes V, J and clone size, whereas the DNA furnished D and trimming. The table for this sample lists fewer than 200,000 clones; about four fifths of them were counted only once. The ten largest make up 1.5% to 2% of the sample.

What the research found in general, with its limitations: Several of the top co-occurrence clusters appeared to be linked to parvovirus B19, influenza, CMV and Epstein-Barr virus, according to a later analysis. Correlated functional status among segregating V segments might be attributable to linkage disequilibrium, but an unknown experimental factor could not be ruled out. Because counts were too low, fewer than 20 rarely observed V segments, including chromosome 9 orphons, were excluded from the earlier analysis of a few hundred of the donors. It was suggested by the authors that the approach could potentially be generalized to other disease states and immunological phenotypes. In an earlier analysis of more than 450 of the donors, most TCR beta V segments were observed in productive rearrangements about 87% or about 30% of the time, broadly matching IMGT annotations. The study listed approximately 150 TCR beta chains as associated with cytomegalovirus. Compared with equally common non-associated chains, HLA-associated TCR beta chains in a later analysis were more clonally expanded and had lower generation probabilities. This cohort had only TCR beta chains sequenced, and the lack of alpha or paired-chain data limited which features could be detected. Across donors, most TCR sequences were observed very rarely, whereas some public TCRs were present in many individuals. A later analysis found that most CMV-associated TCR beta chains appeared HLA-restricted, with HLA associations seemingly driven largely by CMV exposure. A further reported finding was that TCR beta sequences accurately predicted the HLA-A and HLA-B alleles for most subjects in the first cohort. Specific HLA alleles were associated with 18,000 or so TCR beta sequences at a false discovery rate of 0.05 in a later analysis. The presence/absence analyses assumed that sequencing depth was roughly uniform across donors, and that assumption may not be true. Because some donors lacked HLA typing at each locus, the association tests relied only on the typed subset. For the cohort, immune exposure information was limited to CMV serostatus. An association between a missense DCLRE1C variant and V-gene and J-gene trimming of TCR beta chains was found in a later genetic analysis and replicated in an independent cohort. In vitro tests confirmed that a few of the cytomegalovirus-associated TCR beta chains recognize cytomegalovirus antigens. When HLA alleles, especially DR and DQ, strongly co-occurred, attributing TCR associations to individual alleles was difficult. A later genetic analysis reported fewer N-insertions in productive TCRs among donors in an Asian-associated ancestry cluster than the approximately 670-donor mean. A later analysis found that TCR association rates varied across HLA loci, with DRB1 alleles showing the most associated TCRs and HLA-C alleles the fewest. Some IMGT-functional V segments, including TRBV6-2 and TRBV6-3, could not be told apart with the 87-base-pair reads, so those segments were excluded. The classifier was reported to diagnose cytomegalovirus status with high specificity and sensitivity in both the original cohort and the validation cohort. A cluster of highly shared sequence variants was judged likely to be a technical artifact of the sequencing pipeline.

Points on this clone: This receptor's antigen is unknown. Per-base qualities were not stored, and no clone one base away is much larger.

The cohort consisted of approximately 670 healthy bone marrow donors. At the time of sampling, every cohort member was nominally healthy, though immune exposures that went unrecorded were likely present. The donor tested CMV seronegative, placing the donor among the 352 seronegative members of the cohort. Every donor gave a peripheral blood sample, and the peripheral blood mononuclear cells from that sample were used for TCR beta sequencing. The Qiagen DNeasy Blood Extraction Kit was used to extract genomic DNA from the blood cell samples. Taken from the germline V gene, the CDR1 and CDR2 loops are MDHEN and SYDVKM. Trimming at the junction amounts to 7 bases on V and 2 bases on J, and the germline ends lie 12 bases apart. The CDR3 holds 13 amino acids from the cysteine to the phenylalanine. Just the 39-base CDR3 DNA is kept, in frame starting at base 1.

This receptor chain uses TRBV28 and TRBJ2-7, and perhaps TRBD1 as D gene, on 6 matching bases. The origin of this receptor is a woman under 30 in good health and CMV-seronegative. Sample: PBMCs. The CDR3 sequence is CASMGTLTYEQYF. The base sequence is TGTGCCAGCATGGGGACACTTACCTACGAGCAGTACTTC.